This T cell receptor beta chain emerged from a study of cytomegalovirus exposure and HLA in healthy donors. Donors were nominally healthy when sampled, though unrecorded immune exposures were likely. Germline lookup yields CDR1 SGHAT and CDR2 FQNNGV. Trimming removed 4 bases from V and 6 bases from J; junction bases left unmatched: 5. CDR3 length: 15 amino acids. PCR used 60 Vbeta primers and 13 Jbeta primers. Sequencing was performed with immunoSEQ multiplex PCR; in TCRdb, only in-frame clones are kept and a portion is missing. The sample carries 300,000 or so clones, roughly four fifths recorded once.

V usage is TRBV11-2 and J usage is TRBJ2-2; 10 bases are shared with TRBD2. The sequencing input was PBMCs. The TCR sequence derives from a woman aged 40 to 49 in good health and CMV-seropositive. The CDR3 spells CASSSKAGGPGELFF. Here the CDR3 DNA reads TGTGCCAGCAGCTCAAAAGCGGGAGGGCCCGGGGAGCTGTTTTTT. The full variable domain, its missing parts supplied by reference TRBV11-2 and TRBJ2-2, is EAGVAQSPRYKIIEKRQSVAFWCNPISGHATLYWYQQILGQGPKLLIQFQNNGVVDDSQLPKDRFSAERLKGVDSTLKIQPAKLEDSAVYLCASSSKAGGPGELFFGEGSRLTVL.